The rows below give T cell receptor beta chains drawn from one sample of a study of cytomegalovirus exposure and HLA in healthy donors. Using immunoSEQ multiplex PCR, the repertoire was profiled, and TCRdb retains in-frame clones only, with some absent. Recorded for this sample: some 70,000 clones. Material: PBMCs. These receptors were obtained from a female donor in good health and CMV-seropositive. The CDR3 runs from the conserved cysteine through the conserved F or W. A D gene is named only where the DNA matches it firmly.

>TRBV5-4|TRBJ1-1|NA
TGTGCCAGCAGCCTTCCAGGGGCGAGAGCTTTCTTT
CASSLPGARAFF
>TRBV28|TRBJ2-7|TRBD2
TGTGCCAGCAGTTCCACCGGGACTAGCGGGGGAGACTACGAGCAGTACTTC
CASSSTGTSGGDYEQYF
>TRBV29-1|TRBJ2-7|NA
TGCAGCGTTGGAGTCGATGCCTCCTACGAGCAGTACTTC
CSVGVDASYEQYF
>TRBV6-6|TRBJ2-7|NA
TGTGCCAGCAGCCCCGGGACTCCGGATAACTACGAGCAGTACTTC
CASSPGTPDNYEQYF
>TRBV18|TRBJ1-2|TRBD1
TGTGCCAGCTCACCGCTAGGACAGGGGGCGCCGAACTATGGCTACACCTTC
CASSPLGQGAPNYGYTF
>TRBV2|TRBJ2-3|NA
TGTGCCGGCCTGGGGCCACCTAGCACAGATACGCAGTATTTT
CAGLGPPSTDTQYF
>TRBV29-1|TRBJ1-2|TRBD1
TGCAGCGTTGCCCAGGGACAGGGCGAGTATGGCTACACCTTC
CSVAQGQGEYGYTF
>TRBV5-5|TRBJ2-6|NA
TGTGCCAGCAGCCTGACAGGCCTCTCTGGGGCCAACGTCCTGACTTTC
CASSLTGLSGANVLTF
>TRBV19|TRBJ1-5|TRBD1
TGTGCCAGTGGACGGGACAGGGCTACCAATCAGCCCCAGCATTTT
CASGRDRATNQPQHF
>TRBV4-3|TRBJ2-5|TRBD2
TGCGCCAGCAGCCAAAGGACTAGCGGGATTGGTATGGAGACCCAGTACTTC
CASSQRTSGIGMETQYF
>TRBV5-3|TRBJ1-5|NA
TGTGCCAGAAGCTTGATTCGGGGATATAGCAATCAGCCCCAGCATTTT
CARSLIRGYSNQPQHF
>TRBV7-3|TRBJ2-1|TRBD2
TGTGCCAGCAGCTCCCAAGCGGGAGTCTCCTACAATGAGCAGTTCTTC
CASSSQAGVSYNEQFF
>TRBV6-5|TRBJ2-2|TRBD2
TGTGCCAGCAGTTACCGGCTAGCGGGGGGGCTAGGGGAGCTGTTTTTT
CASSYRLAGGLGELFF
>TRBV28|TRBJ2-1|TRBD2
TGTGCCAGCAGTTCTCAAGGGACTAGCGGGAGCTATGAGCAGTTCTTC
CASSSQGTSGSYEQFF
>TRBV6-1|TRBJ2-7|TRBD1
TGTGCCAGCAGTGTCTTACAGGGGGCTAGCTACGAGCAGTACTTC
CASSVLQGASYEQYF
>TRBV30|TRBJ2-1|TRBD1
TGTGCCTGGAGTGCCGACCGGGACAGGGAGTGGATCAATGAGCAGTTCTTC
CAWSADRDREWINEQFF
>TRBV5-1|TRBJ1-1|TRBD1
TGCGCCAGCAGCCCTTACAGGGGCCCCACCACTGAAGCTTTCTTT
CASSPYRGPTTEAFF
>TRBV28|TRBJ1-5|TRBD1
TGTGCTACCGGGACAGGCTACAATCAGCCCCAGCATTTT
CATGTGYNQPQHF
>TRBV27|TRBJ2-7|TRBD2
TGTGCCAGCAGTCCCCGGAGCGGGGGGGCCTACGAGCAGTACTTC
CASSPRSGGAYEQYF
>TRBV18|TRBJ2-5|TRBD2
TGTGCCAGCTCACCGATTAAAGCACTAGCGGGAGGAGGTCAAGAGACCCAGTACTTC
CASSPIKALAGGGQETQYF
>TRBV5-1|TRBJ2-2|NA
TGCGCCAGCAGCTTTTCGACTCTTTACACCGGGGAGCTGTTTTTT
CASSFSTLYTGELFF
>TRBV29-1|TRBJ2-5|NA
TGCAGCGTTGGGGCCTTTGTCGGCCAAGAGACCCAGTACTTC
CSVGAFVGQETQYF
>TRBV15|TRBJ2-1|NA
TGTGCCACCAGCAGAGCCGGGACTTCCAATGAGCAGTTCTTC
CATSRAGTSNEQFF
>TRBV30|TRBJ1-6|TRBD1
TGTGCCTGGAGTAAAGGGACAGGGGGTTTGGGTTCACCCCTCCACTTT
CAWSKGTGGLGSPLHF
>TRBV5-1|TRBJ2-7|TRBD1
TGCGCCAGCAGCATCGGACAGGATGACGAGCAGTACTTC
CASSIGQDDEQYF
>TRBV28|TRBJ2-2|TRBD1
TGTGCCAGCAGTATAGCGGACAGGGGGCCAACCGGGGAGCTGTTTTTT
CASSIADRGPTGELFF
>TRBV30|TRBJ1-1|NA
TGTGCCTGGAGGCCCCGGGGCACTGAAGCTTTCTTT
CAWRPRGTEAFF
>TRBV29-1|TRBJ1-2|NA
TGCAGCGCTGAGGGAGGGGCTGGTTATGGCTACACCTTC
CSAEGGAGYGYTF
>TRBV18|TRBJ1-1|NA
TGTGCCAGCTCACGACAGGCGGGCACTGAAGCTTTCTTT
CASSRQAGTEAFF
>TRBV25-1|TRBJ2-7|NA
TGTGCCAGCAGAGATCGGACAGTCCCCTACGAGCAGTACTTC
CASRDRTVPYEQYF
>TRBV30|TRBJ1-2|NA
TGTGCCTGGTCACAGTCATCTATGGGCTACACCTTC
CAWSQSSMGYTF
>TRBV11-2|TRBJ2-5|TRBD2
TGTGCCAGCAGCCCTGATAGCGGGGGGGGAGAGACCCAGTACTTC
CASSPDSGGGETQYF
>TRBV30|TRBJ1-5|TRBD1
TGTGCCGGGAGTGTACAAGGGACAGGGAATCAGCCCCAGCATTTT
CAGSVQGTGNQPQHF
>TRBV2|TRBJ1-5|TRBD1
TGTGCCAGCAGTATCCGACAGGGTCGGCGCAATCAGCCCCAGCATTTT
CASSIRQGRRNQPQHF
>TRBV11-2|TRBJ2-5|TRBD1
TGTGCCAGCAGCTCTCTCCTGGCGGGACAGGGACAAGAGACCCAGTACTTC
CASSSLLAGQGQETQYF
>TRBV19|TRBJ1-2|NA
TGTGCCAGTAGTAATCCTTTCAGGACAGTTAACTATGGCTACACCTTC
CASSNPFRTVNYGYTF
>TRBV19|TRBJ2-3|NA
TGTGCCAGTAGTAATCTCAGGCCTCCAGATACGCAGTATTTT
CASSNLRPPDTQYF
>TRBV6-5|TRBJ1-1|NA
TGTGCCAGCAGTTACACTCGTTTGATGAACACTGAAGCTTTCTTT
CASSYTRLMNTEAFF
>TRBV4-3|TRBJ2-7|TRBD2
TGCGCCAGCAGCCGGGGACTAGCGGCGTACGAGCAGTACTTC
CASSRGLAAYEQYF
>TRBV28|TRBJ1-5|NA
TGTGCCAGCAGTTTATTTCAGGGTGAGGCCAGCAATCAGCCCCAGCATTTT
CASSLFQGEASNQPQHF
>TRBV19|TRBJ2-2|NA
TGTGCCAGTAGGGGGGACTTCTACACCGGGGAGCTGTTTTTT
CASRGDFYTGELFF
>TRBV2|TRBJ2-1|NA
TGTGCCAGCAGTGAGTCCCTGATGGGGAGCTCCTACAATGAGCAGTTCTTC
CASSESLMGSSYNEQFF
>TRBV18|TRBJ1-2|NA
TGTGCCAGCTCCCCCGGGGAGAACTATGGCTACACCTTC
CASSPGENYGYTF
>TRBV18|TRBJ1-1|NA
TGTGCCAGCTCACCACACCATCAGGCTAGCGCTGAAGCTTTCTTT
CASSPHHQASAEAFF
>TRBV9|TRBJ1-6|NA
TGTGCCAGCAGCGTGAGGGTGGCTAATTCACCCCTCCACTTT
CASSVRVANSPLHF
>TRBV27|TRBJ2-3|TRBD2
TGTGCCAGCAGTGACACCGGGACTAGCGGAAAGAGCACAGATACGCAGTATTTT
CASSDTGTSGKSTDTQYF
>TRBV4-3|TRBJ2-3|TRBD2
TGCGCCAGCAGCCAGAGGCCCAGGGTAGCGGGAGCACTCACAGATACGCAGTATTTT
CASSQRPRVAGALTDTQYF
>TRBV4-3|TRBJ1-1|NA
TGCGCCAGCAGCCAAGATGGGACATCTGAAGCTTTCTTT
CASSQDGTSEAFF
>TRBV19|TRBJ1-5|TRBD1
TGTGCCAGTAGTACAAGACAGGGGGGCGATCAGCCCCAGCATTTT
CASSTRQGGDQPQHF
>TRBV10-1|TRBJ1-2|TRBD1
TGCGCCAGCAGTTTTGACAGGGACGGCTATGGCTACACCTTC
CASSFDRDGYGYTF